The clone carrying this T cell receptor (beta chain) was found a few times. Its target is unknown. The sorted Tregs were CD4+CD25+CD127-/low cells. Whole-study results and caveats: The larger-cohort validation was restricted to a single TCR beta V-J rearrangement rather than whole repertoires. Tumor Tregs overlapped most with tumor, then blood, naive CD4+ cells. In terms of TCR gene usage, tumor memory CD4+ T cells clustered together with blood and lymph node memory CD4+ cells, as well as with lymph node naive CD4+ cells.

Looked up from germline, CDR1 is WNHNN and CDR2 is SYGVQD (reference sequence). The CDR3 runs to 15 residues. Trimming removed 6 bases from V and 3 bases from J; junction bases left unmatched: 7. Constant-region reverse primers amplified full-length variable regions, followed by semi-nested Nested Universal Primer A PCR. MiXCR, run by TCRdb on the 5' RACE reads, gives a single entry per CDR3 protein. The table shows roughly 45,000 distinct CDR3 sequences, with about 20% occurring only once. This clonotype was sampled from a female donor with breast cancer. Sequencing used Tregs sorted from blood. The chain is built from TRBV10-1 and TRBJ2-1; the match to TRBD2 covers 8 bases. The CDR3 reads CASSENSGIYNEQFF. CDR3 nucleotide sequence: TGCGCCAGCAGCGAAAATAGCGGGATCTACAATGAGCAGTTCTTC.